The present entry profiles one T cell receptor (beta chain) with its context. The protocol was immunoSEQ multiplex PCR, while the TCRdb copy is restricted to in-frame clones and leaves out a portion. The table lists some 24,000 clones, approximately 94% of them singletons, with 2.7% in the top ten. Per germline, CDR1 LNHDA and CDR2 SQIVND (reference sequence). The CDR3 sequence is 11 residues long. V lost 8 bases and J lost 0, with 4 bases in between. This sample is drawn from a study of chemoradiotherapy in HPV16-positive cancers. The TCR originated in a human donor with HPV-associated anogenital cancer. The sample was collected from a patient who underwent chemoradiotherapy. The chain employs TRBV19 and TRBJ1-2, with D uncertain. This chain's CDR3 is CASATNYGYTF. CDR3 DNA sequence: TGTGCCAGTGCGACTAACTATGGCTACACCTTC.